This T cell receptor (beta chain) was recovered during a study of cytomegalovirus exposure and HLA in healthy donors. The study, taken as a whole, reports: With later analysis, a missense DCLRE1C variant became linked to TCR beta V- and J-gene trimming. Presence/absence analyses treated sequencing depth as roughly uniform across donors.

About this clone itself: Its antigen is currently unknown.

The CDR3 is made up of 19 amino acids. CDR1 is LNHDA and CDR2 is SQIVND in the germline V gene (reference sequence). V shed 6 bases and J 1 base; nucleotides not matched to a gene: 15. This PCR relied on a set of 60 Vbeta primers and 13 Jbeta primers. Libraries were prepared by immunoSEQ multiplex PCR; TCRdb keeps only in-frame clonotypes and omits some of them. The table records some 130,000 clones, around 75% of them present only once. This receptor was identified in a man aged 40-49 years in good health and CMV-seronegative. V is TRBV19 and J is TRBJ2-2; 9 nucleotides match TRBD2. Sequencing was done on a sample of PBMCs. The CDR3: CASSHRGIAGVGNTGELFF. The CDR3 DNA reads TGTGCCAGTAGCCACCGGGGGATAGCGGGAGTTGGGAACACCGGGGAGCTGTTTTTT.